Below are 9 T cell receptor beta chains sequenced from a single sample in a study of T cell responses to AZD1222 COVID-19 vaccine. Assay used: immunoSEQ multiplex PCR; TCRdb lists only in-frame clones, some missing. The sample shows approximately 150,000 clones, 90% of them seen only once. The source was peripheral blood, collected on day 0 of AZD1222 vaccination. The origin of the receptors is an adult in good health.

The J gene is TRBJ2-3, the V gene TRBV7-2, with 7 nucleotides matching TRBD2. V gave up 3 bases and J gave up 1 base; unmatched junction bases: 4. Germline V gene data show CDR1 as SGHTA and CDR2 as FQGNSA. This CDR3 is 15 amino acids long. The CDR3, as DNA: TGTGCCAGCAGCTTCCGGGGGGTCGGCACAGATACGCAGTATTTT. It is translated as CASSFRGVGTDTQYF.

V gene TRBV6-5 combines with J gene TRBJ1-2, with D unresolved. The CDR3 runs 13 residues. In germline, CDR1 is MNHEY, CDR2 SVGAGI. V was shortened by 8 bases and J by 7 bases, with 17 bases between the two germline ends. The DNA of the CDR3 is TGTGCCAGCGTTTCCCAGATCCGGTCTGGCTACACCTTC. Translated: CASVSQIRSGYTF.

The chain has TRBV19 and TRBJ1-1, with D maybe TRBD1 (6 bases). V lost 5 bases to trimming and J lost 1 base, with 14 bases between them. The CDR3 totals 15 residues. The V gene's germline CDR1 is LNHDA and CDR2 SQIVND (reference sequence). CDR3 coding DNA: TGTGCCAGTAGTTGGGGGGGCCCTCAGAACACTGAAGCTTTCTTT. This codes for CASSWGGPQNTEAFF.

The CDR3 loop is CASSESAGRNTIYF. In nucleotides, the CDR3 is TGTGCCAGCAGTGAATCCGCCGGCAGAAACACCATATATTTT. V usage is TRBV2 and J usage is TRBJ1-3; D call uncertain. The CDR3 extends over 14 amino acids. In germline, CDR1 is SNHLY, CDR2 FYNNEI. V was shortened by 2 bases and J by 5 bases, with 10 bases between the two germline ends.

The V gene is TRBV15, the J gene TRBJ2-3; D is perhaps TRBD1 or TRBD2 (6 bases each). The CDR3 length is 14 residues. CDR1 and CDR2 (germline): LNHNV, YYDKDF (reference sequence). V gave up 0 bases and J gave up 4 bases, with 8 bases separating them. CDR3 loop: CATSRDRGADTQYF. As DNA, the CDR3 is TGTGCCACCAGCAGAGATAGGGGGGCAGATACGCAGTATTTT.

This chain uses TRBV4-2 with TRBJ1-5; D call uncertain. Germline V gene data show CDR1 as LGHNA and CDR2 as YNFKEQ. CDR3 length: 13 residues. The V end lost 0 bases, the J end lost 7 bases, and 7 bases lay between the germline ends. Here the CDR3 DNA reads TGTGCCAGCAGCCAAGAGGCCGAACAGCCCCAGCATTTT. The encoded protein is CASSQEAEQPQHF.

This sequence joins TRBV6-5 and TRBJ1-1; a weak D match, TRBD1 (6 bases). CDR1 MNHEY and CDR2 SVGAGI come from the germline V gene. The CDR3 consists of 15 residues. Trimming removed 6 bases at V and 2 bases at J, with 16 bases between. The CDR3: CASSRTDSINTEAFF. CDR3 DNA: TGTGCCAGCAGCCGGACGGACAGTATCAACACTGAAGCTTTCTTT.

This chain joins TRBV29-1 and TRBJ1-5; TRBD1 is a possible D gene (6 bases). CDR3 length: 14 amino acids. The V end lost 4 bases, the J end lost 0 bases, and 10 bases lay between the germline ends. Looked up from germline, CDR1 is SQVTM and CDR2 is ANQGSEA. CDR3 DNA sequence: TGCAGCGTTGCGTCACAGGGTAGCAATCAGCCCCAGCATTTT. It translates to CSVASQGSNQPQHF.

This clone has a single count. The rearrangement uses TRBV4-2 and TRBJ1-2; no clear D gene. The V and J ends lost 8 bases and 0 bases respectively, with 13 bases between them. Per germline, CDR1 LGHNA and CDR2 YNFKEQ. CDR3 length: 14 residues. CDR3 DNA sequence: TGTGCCAGCCGGGCGGGAGATTCTAACTATGGCTACACCTTC. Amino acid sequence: CASRAGDSNYGYTF.